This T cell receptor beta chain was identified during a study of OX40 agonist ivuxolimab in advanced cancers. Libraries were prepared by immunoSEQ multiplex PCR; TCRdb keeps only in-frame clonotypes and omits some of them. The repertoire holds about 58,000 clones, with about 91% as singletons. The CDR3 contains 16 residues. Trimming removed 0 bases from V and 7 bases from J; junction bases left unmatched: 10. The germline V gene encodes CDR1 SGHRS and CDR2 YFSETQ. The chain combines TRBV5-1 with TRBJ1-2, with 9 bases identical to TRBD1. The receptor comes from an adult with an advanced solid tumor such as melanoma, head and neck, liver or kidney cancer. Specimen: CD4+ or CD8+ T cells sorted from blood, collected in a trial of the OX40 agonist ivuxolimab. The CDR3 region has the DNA TGCGCCAGCAGCTTGGGATGGGACAGGGCTTCTGGTGGCTACACCTTC. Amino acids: CASSLGWDRASGGYTF.